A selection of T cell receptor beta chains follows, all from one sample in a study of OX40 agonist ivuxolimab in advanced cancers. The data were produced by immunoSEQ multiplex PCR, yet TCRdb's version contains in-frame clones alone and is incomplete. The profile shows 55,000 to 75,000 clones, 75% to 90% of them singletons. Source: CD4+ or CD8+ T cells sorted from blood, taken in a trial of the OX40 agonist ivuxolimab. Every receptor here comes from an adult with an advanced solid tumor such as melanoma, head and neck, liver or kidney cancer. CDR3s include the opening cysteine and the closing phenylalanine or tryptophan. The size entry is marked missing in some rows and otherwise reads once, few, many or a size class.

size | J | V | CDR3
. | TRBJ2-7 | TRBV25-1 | CASSNNRPYEQYF
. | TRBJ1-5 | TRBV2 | CASGRDRGDQPQHF
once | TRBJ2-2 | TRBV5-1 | CASSSPYRGKNTGELFF
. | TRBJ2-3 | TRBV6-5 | CASSLGARADTQYF
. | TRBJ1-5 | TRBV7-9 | CASSLEARQPQHF
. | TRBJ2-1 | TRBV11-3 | CASSSEGRQFF
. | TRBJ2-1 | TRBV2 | CASSDSLVQPEFF
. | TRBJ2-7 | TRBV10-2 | CASSEAVVEQYF
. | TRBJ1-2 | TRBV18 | CASSDLSRPLQTGGYTF
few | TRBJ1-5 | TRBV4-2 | CASSQDWKVQPQHF
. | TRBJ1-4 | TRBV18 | CASSPFDGSNEKLFF
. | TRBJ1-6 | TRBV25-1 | CASSARDRGFDSPLHF
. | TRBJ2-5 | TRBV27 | CASQGLAGVRETQYF
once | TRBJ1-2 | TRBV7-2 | CASSPSGAGTPHGYTF
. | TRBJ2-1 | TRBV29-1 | CSVATRQGAASGRYNEQFF
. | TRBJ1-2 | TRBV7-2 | CASSFTGGGYTF
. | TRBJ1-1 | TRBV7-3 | CASSKIGGRVNTEAFF
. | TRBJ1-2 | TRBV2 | CASSGPGGFNYGYTF